This passage covers 30 T cell receptor beta chains from one sample sequenced in a study of Tregs in tolerant kidney transplant recipients. Antigen specificity for these receptors is unknown. Some clones are missing from TCRdb's copy, which holds only in-frame ones; the method was immunoSEQ multiplex PCR. The sample has about 15,000 clones, more than 50% seen once; the top ten hold 3% to 4%. CFSE-labeled recipient PBMCs were cultured more than five days with irradiated graft donor PBMCs, then FACS-sorted. The sample was CD4+ T cells from blood cultured with allogeneic cells, taken before the transplant. All receptors derive from a human patient who received a combined kidney and bone marrow transplant.

The gene calls are TRBV5-1 and TRBJ1-2; D gene ambiguous. V was cut by 0 bases and J by 3 bases, with 12 bases left in between. The CDR3 consists of 15 residues. The germline gives CDR1 SGHRS, CDR2 YFSETQ. CDR3: CASSLVVGPHYGYTF. The CDR3 DNA sequence: TGCGCCAGCAGCTTGGTAGTTGGGCCCCACTATGGCTACACCTTC.

The CDR3 region is CATQGNSYEQYF. The DNA for the CDR3 is TGTGCCACACAGGGTAATTCCTACGAGCAGTACTTC. The rearrangement joins TRBV28 to TRBJ2-7, with a possible D match to TRBD1 (6 bases). Germline loops: CDR1 MDHEN, CDR2 SYDVKM. V lost 10 bases, J lost 1 base, and 11 bases lay in between. The CDR3 runs to 12 residues.

This clone has just a few counts. One end of the junction varies from germline; a read error may be responsible. The chain joins TRBV5-4 to TRBJ1-2; no firm D call. The germline V gene has CDR1 SGHNT and CDR2 YYREEE (reference sequence). CDR3 size: 13 residues. The CDR3 reads CASRLDAWRGYTF. The CDR3 region has the DNA TGTGCCAGCAGGTTGGACGCCTGGAGGGGCTACACCTTC.

The chain links TRBV5-4 to TRBJ1-1; D unclear. From germline, CDR1 is SGHNT and CDR2 YYREEE (reference sequence). V dropped 4 bases and J dropped 1 base, with 11 bases sitting between them. The CDR3 has 14 residues. The CDR3 DNA follows: TGTGCCAGCAGCCCCGACCTAGCGAACACTGAAGCTTTCTTT. Its translation is CASSPDLANTEAFF.

V gene TRBV6-1 combines with J gene TRBJ1-5; D gene uncertain. The CDR3 has 17 amino acids. Per germline, CDR1 MNHNS and CDR2 SASEGT. Trimming left V 3 bases short and J 0 bases short, with 15 bases between. The CDR3, as DNA: TGTGCCAGCAGTGATACTTTCCGCATCTATAGCAATCAGCCCCAGCATTTT. It specifies CASSDTFRIYSNQPQHF.

The chain is built from TRBV1 and TRBJ2-1; the DNA was not used to check the table's D call, TRBD2. TRBV1 is classified as a pseudogene. This CDR3 has 15 amino acids. The CDR3, as DNA: TGCACCAGCAGCCAAGGACTAGCCCTCTACAATGAGCAGTTCTTC. This encodes CTSSQGLALYNEQFF.

This chain uses TRBV29-1 with TRBJ1-1; D is perhaps TRBD1 (6 bases). The CDR3 is made up of 10 amino acids. V was pared by 6 bases and J by 4 bases, with 6 bases between. Germline V gene sequence: CDR1 SQVTM, CDR2 ANQGSEA. CDR3 coding DNA: TGCAGCGTACAGGGCACTGAAGCTTTCTTT. Translating it yields CSVQGTEAFF.

The rearrangement links TRBV5-8 to TRBJ2-1, with D unclear. Germline CDR1 reads SGHTS; CDR2 reads YDEGEE. The CDR3 is 13 residues long. V was clipped by 1 base and J by 12 bases, with 14 bases between them. CDR3 nucleotide sequence: TGTGCCAGCAGCTTGTCTATCGTAAGTGCGCAGTTCTTC. Translated, it gives CASSLSIVSAQFF.

This clone has just a few counts. CDR3 protein: CASSQGTRKMDTQYF. CDR3 coding DNA: TGCGCCAGCAGCCAAGGGACTAGAAAAATGGATACGCAGTATTTT. The chain joins TRBV4-3 to TRBJ2-3; 7 bases match TRBD2. After removal of 1 base from V and 6 bases from J, the junction contained 7 bases not matched to a gene. The CDR3 runs 15 residues. Germline V gene lookup returns CDR1 LGHNA and CDR2 YSLEER.

This chain connects TRBV18 to TRBJ1-5, with a tentative D call TRBD1 (5 bases). V lost 2 bases and J lost 5, with 13 bases in between. The CDR3 runs to 15 residues. CDR1 is KGHSH and CDR2 is LQKENI in the germline V gene. The CDR3 DNA sequence: TGTGCCAGCTCACCATCGACGGGCAGGGATCAGCCCCAGCATTTT. This sequence encodes CASSPSTGRDQPQHF. Drawing the rest from reference TRBV18 and TRBJ1-5, the complete variable domain is NAGVMQNPRHLVRRRGQEARLRCSPMKGHSHVYWYRQLPEEGLKFMVYLQKENIIDESGMPKERFSAEFPKEGPSILRIQQVVRGDSAAYFCASSPSTGRDQPQHFGDGTRLSIL.

The rearrangement uses TRBV4-2 and TRBJ1-6, with 9 bases fitting TRBD1. J lost 8 bases, V lost 4 bases, and 3 bases had no gene match. Germline V gene data show CDR1 as LGHNA and CDR2 as YNFKEQ. This CDR3 is built from 14 residues. The CDR3, as DNA: TGTGCCAGCAGCCGGGGACAGGGCGATTCACCCCTCCACTTT. It encodes CASSRGQGDSPLHF.

The chain uses TRBV2 and TRBJ2-7; D gene unclear. The CDR3 consists of 14 residues. Trimming took off 2 bases at V and 4 bases at J, with 12 bases between the two ends. Germline values: CDR1 SNHLY, CDR2 FYNNEI. This CDR3 is CASSELGIGYEQYF. The CDR3 DNA reads as TGTGCCAGCAGTGAATTGGGTATCGGGTACGAGCAGTACTTC.

By sample fraction, this clone is medium-sized. The V call is TRBV6-5, the J call TRBJ2-1; 7 nucleotides align to TRBD2. With V trimmed by 4 bases and J by 2 bases, 8 bases remained unmatched. Per germline, CDR1 MNHEY and CDR2 SVGAGI. This CDR3 is 16 amino acids long. The CDR3 is CASSSRLADTYNEQFF. The CDR3 bases are TGTGCCAGCAGTTCCCGGCTAGCGGACACCTACAATGAGCAGTTCTTC.

V is TRBV18 and J is TRBJ2-7; the D is unclear. Trimming shortened V by 3 bases and J by 3 bases, and 15 bases separated the two germline ends. Germline V CDR1 and CDR2: KGHSH, LQKENI. The CDR3 runs 15 residues. CDR3 bases: TGTGCCAGCTCACCGACGGGTCGTTACATCTACGAGCAGTACTTC. Translating it yields CASSPTGRYIYEQYF.

This chain's CDR3 is CASRRNRGLLRKLFF. DNA for the CDR3: TGTGCCAGCAGGAGAAACAGGGGGCTCTTAAGAAAACTGTTTTTT. This chain links TRBV28 with TRBJ1-4, with 9 bases identical to TRBD1. The CDR3 covers 15 residues. After removal of 6 bases from V and 10 bases from J, the junction contained 12 bases not matched to a gene. Per the germline V gene, CDR1 is MDHEN and CDR2 is SYDVKM.

The table lists this clone with a few counts. V gene TRBV27 combines with J gene TRBJ2-7, with D tentatively TRBD1 (6 bases). The germline gives CDR1 MNHEY, CDR2 SMNVEV (reference sequence). V was shortened by 5 bases and J by 2 bases, with 10 bases between the two germline ends. The CDR3 runs to 13 residues. The CDR3 region is CASSTWGPYEQYF. The CDR3 DNA reads as TGTGCCAGCAGTACCTGGGGGCCCTACGAGCAGTACTTC.

Comments on this clone: The identical CDR3 is also encoded by other nucleotide sequences in the sample. The chain is built from TRBV18 and TRBJ1-2; TRBD1 might be the D (5 bases). Trimming stripped 6 bases from V and 4 bases from J, with 12 bases between. This CDR3 has 13 amino acids. CDR1 is KGHSH, CDR2 LQKENI, per germline. The CDR3 coding sequence is TGTGCCAGCTCGGAGGGGCGCCGCTATGGCTACACCTTC. This translates into CASSEGRRYGYTF. Full variable domain (outside the CDR3, taken from reference TRBV18 and TRBJ1-2): NAGVMQNPRHLVRRRGQEARLRCSPMKGHSHVYWYRQLPEEGLKFMVYLQKENIIDESGMPKERFSAEFPKEGPSILRIQQVVRGDSAAYFCASSEGRRYGYTFGSGTRLTVV.

There are a few counts of this clone. Within the sample, other DNA sequences also encode this same CDR3. The V and J genes are TRBV7-2 and TRBJ1-4; D might be TRBD1 (5 bases). The V gene lost 5 bases and the J gene lost 8 bases, with 15 bases spanning the gap. The germline gives CDR1 SGHTA, CDR2 FQGNSA. This CDR3 has 14 amino acids. The CDR3: CASSPGRRGEKLFF. The CDR3 bases are TGTGCCAGCAGCCCCGGTAGAAGGGGAGAAAAACTGTTTTTT.

This chain uses TRBV6-1 with TRBJ1-5; 9 nucleotides match TRBD1. Germline V CDR1 and CDR2: MNHNS, SASEGT. The V and J ends lost 5 bases and 6 bases, in that order; junction bases with no gene match: 8. This CDR3 comprises 15 residues. The CDR3 here is CASSSTGGAGQPQHF. DNA of the CDR3: TGTGCCAGCAGTAGCACAGGGGGCGCGGGTCAGCCCCAGCATTTT.

The V and J genes are TRBV27 and TRBJ1-2; D is ambiguous. The CDR3 totals 15 residues. Germline CDR1 MNHEY, CDR2 SMNVEV (reference sequence). V lost 1 base and J lost 14, with 23 bases in between. In DNA form, the CDR3 reads TGTGCCAGCAGTTTATATATCCCAGGAGGCTACTCTCTAACCTTC. Translation: CASSLYIPGGYSLTF.

The CDR3 sequence: CASSKGQGVHNEQFF. The CDR3 nucleotides are TGCGCCAGCAGCAAGGGACAGGGGGTCCACAATGAGCAGTTCTTC. The chain is built from TRBV5-1 and TRBJ2-1; 11 bases are shared with TRBD1. Germline CDR1 and CDR2: SGHRS and YFSETQ. CDR3 length: 15 amino acids. V dropped 4 bases and J dropped 5; count of bases not matched to a gene: 5.

The chain couples TRBV11-2 to TRBJ2-1, with 12 bases identical to TRBD1. After removal of 0 bases from V and 7 bases from J, the junction contained 7 bases not matched to a gene. The CDR3 length is 17 residues. Germline assignment: CDR1 SGHAT and CDR2 FQNNGV. The CDR3 loop reads CASSLDPGQGAFNEQFF. The CDR3 DNA follows: TGTGCCAGCAGCTTAGATCCGGGACAGGGGGCGTTTAATGAGCAGTTCTTC.

The chain carries TRBV7-2 and TRBJ1-4; D perhaps matches TRBD1 (5 bases). Per the germline V gene, CDR1 is SGHTA and CDR2 is FQGNSA. This CDR3 has 17 residues. The germline V and J ends were trimmed by 0 bases and 4 bases, with 15 bases remaining between them. The CDR3 DNA is TGTGCCAGCAGCTTAGCGCCTCCTGGGACTGGTAATGAAAAACTGTTTTTT. As protein: CASSLAPPGTGNEKLFF. Based on the CDR3 plus reference TRBV7-2 and TRBJ1-4, the full variable domain is GAGVSQSPSNKVTEKGKDVELRCDPISGHTALYWYRQSLGQGLEFLIYFQGNSAPDKSGLPSDRFSAERTGGSVSTLTIQRTQQEDSAVYLCASSLAPPGTGNEKLFFGSGTQLSVL.

This clone has just a few counts. The rearrangement joins TRBV7-2 to TRBJ2-2, with 7 positions matching TRBD1. V trimming: 2 bases; J trimming: 7 bases; junction bases outside the gene matches: 10. The V gene's germline CDR1 is SGHTA and CDR2 FQGNSA. This CDR3 has 16 amino acids. The CDR3 nucleotides read TGTGCCAGCAGCTTATCGGGACAGCCGGCCTACGGGGAGCTGTTTTTT. Its translation is CASSLSGQPAYGELFF.

The gene calls are TRBV30 and TRBJ2-3; D is uncertain. The V end was cut by 3 bases, the J end by 3 bases, with 10 bases between. In germline, CDR1 is GTSNPN, CDR2 SVGIG (reference sequence). The CDR3 sequence is 13 residues long. This CDR3 reads CAWRQAGTDTQYF. CDR3 coding DNA: TGTGCCTGGAGGCAGGCCGGAACAGATACGCAGTATTTT.

This clone was detected only a few times. This chain links TRBV4-1 with TRBJ2-7, with 7 nucleotides matching TRBD2. The CDR3 covers 16 residues. The V segment lost 4 bases and the J segment 1 base; nucleotides outside the gene matches: 10. The germline CDR1 and CDR2 sequences are MGHRA and YSYEKL. The CDR3 loop reads CASSPRGEGGSYEQYF. CDR3 DNA sequence: TGCGCCAGCAGCCCCCGGGGGGAGGGTGGTTCCTACGAGCAGTACTTC.

The rearrangement uses TRBV10-1 and TRBJ2-5, with 8 nucleotides matching TRBD1. V gave up 8 bases and J gave up 4 bases; unmatched junction bases: 12. This CDR3 has 15 amino acids. CDR1 and CDR2 from the germline V gene are WNHNN and SYGVQD (reference sequence). CDR3 loop: CASPVGQGFRETQYF. In nucleotides, the CDR3 is TGCGCCAGCCCCGTAGGACAGGGTTTTCGAGAGACCCAGTACTTC.

This chain connects TRBV7-9 to TRBJ1-4; no reliable D call. From germline, CDR1 is SEHNR and CDR2 FQNEAQ (reference sequence). Between the trimmed V and J ends, which lost 4 bases and 5 bases, there was a span of 11 bases. The CDR3 runs to 14 residues. As DNA, the CDR3 is TGTGCCAGCAGCTCCGGGTGGCAGAATGAAAAACTGTTTTTT. Its protein product is CASSSGWQNEKLFF.

The J gene is TRBJ1-5, the V gene TRBV27, with D unresolved. The CDR3 is made up of 14 amino acids. Between the trimmed V and J ends, which lost 2 bases and 4 bases, there was a span of 9 bases. In germline, CDR1 is MNHEY, CDR2 SMNVEV (reference sequence). The CDR3 spells CASSLTYGNQPQHF. CDR3 coding DNA: TGTGCCAGCAGTTTAACTTACGGTAATCAGCCCCAGCATTTT.

This clone was seen only once. DNA for the CDR3: TGTGCCAGCAGCGTTACCGGGACTAGCGGAAACACCGGGGAGCTGTTTTTT. It codes for CASSVTGTSGNTGELFF. V and J are TRBV9 and TRBJ2-2; the match to TRBD2 covers 11 bases. The CDR3 is 17 amino acids. Trimming cost V 2 bases and J 2 bases; bases outside gene matches: 5. CDR1 and CDR2 from the germline V gene are SGDLS and YYNGEE.